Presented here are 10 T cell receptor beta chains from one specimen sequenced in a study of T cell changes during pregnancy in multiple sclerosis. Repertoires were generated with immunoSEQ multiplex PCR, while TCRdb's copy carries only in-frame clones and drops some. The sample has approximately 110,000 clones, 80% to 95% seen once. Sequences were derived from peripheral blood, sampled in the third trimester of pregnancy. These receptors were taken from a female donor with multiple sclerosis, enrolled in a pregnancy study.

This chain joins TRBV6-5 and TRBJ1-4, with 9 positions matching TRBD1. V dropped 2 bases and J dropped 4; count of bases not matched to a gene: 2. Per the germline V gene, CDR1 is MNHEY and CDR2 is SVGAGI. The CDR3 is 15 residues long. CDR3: CASSYDRGDNEKLFF. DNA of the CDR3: TGTGCCAGCAGTTACGACAGGGGGGATAATGAAAAACTGTTTTTT.

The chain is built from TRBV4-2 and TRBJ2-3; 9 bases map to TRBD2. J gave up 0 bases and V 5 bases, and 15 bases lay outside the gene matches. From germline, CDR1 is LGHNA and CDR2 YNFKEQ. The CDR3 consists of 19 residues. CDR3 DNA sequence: TGTGCCAGCAGCAAAAGGGGTAGCGGGAGAAATCCTAGCACAGATACGCAGTATTTT. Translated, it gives CASSKRGSGRNPSTDTQYF.

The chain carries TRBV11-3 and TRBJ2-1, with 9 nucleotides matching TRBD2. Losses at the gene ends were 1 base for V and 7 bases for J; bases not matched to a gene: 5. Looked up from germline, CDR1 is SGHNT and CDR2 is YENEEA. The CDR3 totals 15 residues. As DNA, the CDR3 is TGTGCCAGCAGCTTAGGCGGCGGGAGGGAAAATGAGCAGTTCTTC. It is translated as CASSLGGGRENEQFF.

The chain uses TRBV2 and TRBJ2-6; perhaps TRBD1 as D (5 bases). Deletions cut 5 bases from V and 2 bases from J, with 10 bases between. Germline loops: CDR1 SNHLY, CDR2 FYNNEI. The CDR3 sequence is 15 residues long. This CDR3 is CASSQTGAGANVLTF. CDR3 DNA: TGTGCCAGCAGTCAAACAGGCGCTGGGGCCAACGTCCTGACTTTC.

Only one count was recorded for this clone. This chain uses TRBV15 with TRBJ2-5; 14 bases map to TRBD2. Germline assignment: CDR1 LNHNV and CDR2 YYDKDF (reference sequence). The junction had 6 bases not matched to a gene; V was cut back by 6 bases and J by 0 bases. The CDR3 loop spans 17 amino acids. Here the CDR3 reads CATRTGLAGAYQETQYF. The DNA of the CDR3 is TGTGCCACCAGAACGGGACTAGCGGGGGCGTACCAAGAGACCCAGTACTTC.

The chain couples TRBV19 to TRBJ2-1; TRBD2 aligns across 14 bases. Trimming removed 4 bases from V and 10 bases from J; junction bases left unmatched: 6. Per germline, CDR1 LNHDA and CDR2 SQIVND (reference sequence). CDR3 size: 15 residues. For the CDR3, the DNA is TGTGCCAGTAGTACAGGGACTAGCGGGAGCCCAGAGCAGTTCTTC. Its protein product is CASSTGTSGSPEQFF.

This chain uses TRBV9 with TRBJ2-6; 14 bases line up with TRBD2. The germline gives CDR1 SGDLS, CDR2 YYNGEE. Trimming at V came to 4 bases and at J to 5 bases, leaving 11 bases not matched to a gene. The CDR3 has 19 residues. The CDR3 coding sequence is TGTGCCAGCAGCCCGGGAAGGGGGACTAGCGGGAGCCGGGCCAACGTCCTGACTTTC. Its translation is CASSPGRGTSGSRANVLTF. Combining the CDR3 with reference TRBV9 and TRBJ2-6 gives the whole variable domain DSGVTQTPKHLITATGQRVTLRCSPRSGDLSVYWYQQSLDQGLQFLIQYYNGEERAKGNILERFSAQQFPDLHSELNLSSLELGDSALYFCASSPGRGTSGSRANVLTFGAGSRLTVL.

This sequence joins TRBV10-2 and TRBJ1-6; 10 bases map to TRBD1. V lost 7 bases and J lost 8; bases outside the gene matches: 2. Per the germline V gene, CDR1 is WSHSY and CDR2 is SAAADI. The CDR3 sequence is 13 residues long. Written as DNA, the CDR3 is TGCGCCAGCAAGACAGGGGGCGATTCACCCCTCCACTTT. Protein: CASKTGGDSPLHF.

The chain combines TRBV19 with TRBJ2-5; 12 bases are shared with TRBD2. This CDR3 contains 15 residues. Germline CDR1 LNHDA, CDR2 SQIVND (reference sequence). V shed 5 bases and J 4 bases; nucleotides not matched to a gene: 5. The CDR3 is CASSARLAGVETQYF. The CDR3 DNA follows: TGTGCCAGTAGTGCGAGACTAGCGGGAGTAGAGACCCAGTACTTC.

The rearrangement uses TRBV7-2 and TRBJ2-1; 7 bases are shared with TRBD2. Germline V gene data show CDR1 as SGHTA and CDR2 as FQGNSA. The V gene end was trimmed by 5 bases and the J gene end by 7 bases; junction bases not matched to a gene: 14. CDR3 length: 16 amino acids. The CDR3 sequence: CASSPREGGTRNEQFF. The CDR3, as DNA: TGTGCCAGCAGCCCTAGGGAGGGAGGGACGAGGAATGAGCAGTTCTTC.